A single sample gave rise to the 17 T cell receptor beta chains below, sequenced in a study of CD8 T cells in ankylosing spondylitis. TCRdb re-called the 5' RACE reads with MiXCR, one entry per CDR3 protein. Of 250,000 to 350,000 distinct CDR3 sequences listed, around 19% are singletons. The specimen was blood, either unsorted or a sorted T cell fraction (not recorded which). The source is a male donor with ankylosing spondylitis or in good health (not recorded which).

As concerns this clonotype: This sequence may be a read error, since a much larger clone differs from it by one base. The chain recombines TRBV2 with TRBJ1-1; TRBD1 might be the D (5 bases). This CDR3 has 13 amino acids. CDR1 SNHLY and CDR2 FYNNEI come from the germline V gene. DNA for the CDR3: TGTACCAGCAGTGAAGGGGACGGCACTGAAGCTTTCTTT. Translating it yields CTSSEGDGTEAFF.

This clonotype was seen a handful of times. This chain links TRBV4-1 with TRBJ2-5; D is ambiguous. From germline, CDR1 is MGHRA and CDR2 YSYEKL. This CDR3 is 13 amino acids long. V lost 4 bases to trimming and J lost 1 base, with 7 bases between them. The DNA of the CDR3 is TGCGCCAGCAGCCCCACCCTCCAAGAGACCCAGTACTTC. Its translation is CASSPTLQETQYF.

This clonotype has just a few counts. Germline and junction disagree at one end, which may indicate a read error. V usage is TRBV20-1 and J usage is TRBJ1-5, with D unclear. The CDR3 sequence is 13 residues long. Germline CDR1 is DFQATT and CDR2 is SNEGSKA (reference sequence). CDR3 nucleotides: TGCAGTGCTAGATCGCTTAGCAGTCAGCCCCAGCATTTT. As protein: CSARSLSSQPQHF.

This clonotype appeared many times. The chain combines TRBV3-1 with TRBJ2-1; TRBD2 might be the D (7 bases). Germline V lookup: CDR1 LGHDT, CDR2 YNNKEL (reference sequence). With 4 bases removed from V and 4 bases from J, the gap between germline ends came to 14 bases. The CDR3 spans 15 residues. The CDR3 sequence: CASSPPGGQYNEQFF. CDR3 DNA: TGTGCCAGCAGCCCACCCGGGGGGCAATACAATGAGCAGTTCTTC.

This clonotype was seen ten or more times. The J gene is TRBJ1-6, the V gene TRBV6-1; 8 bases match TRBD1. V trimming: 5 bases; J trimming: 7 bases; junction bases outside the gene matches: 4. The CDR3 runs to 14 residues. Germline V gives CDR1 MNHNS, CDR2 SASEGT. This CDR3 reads CASSRRTGNSPLHF. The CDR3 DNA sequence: TGTGCCAGCAGTAGGCGGACAGGGAATTCACCCCTCCACTTT.

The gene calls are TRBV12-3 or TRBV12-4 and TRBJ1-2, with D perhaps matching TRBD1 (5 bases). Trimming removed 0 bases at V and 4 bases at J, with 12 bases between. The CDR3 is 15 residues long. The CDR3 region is CASSLAGRVGYGYTF. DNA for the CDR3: TGTGCCAGCAGTTTAGCGGGCAGGGTCGGCTATGGCTACACCTTC.

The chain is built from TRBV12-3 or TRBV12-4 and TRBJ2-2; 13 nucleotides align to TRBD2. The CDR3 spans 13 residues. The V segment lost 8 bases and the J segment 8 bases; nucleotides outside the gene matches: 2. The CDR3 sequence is CASRGLAGGELFF. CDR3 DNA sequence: TGTGCCAGCCGGGGACTAGCGGGAGGGGAGCTGTTTTTT.

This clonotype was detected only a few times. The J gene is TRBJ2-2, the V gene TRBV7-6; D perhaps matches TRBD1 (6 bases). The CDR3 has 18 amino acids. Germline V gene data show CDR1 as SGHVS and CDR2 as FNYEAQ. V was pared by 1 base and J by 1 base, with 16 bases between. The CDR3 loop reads CASSLVAGRGRNTGELFF. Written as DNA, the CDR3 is TGTGCCAGCAGCTTAGTGGCCGGCAGGGGAAGGAACACCGGGGAGCTGTTTTTT.

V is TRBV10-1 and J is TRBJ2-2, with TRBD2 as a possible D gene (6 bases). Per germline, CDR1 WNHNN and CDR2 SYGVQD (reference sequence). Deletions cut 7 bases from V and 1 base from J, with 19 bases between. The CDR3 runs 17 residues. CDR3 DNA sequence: TGCGCCAGCATTTCGACTAGAACAACTATGAACACCGGGGAGCTGTTTTTT. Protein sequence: CASISTRTTMNTGELFF.

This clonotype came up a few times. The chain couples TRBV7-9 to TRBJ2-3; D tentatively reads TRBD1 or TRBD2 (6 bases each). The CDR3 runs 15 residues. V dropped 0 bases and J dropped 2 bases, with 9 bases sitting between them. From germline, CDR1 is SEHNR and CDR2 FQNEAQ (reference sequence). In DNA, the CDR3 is TGTGCCAGCAGCTTAGCTACGGGGGCCACAGATACGCAGTATTTT. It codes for CASSLATGATDTQYF. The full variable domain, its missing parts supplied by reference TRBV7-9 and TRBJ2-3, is DTGVSQNPRHKITKRGQNVTFRCDPISEHNRLYWYRQTLGQGPEFLTYFQNEAQLEKSRLLSDRFSAERPKGSFSTLEIQRTEQGDSAMYLCASSLATGATDTQYFGPGTRLTVL.

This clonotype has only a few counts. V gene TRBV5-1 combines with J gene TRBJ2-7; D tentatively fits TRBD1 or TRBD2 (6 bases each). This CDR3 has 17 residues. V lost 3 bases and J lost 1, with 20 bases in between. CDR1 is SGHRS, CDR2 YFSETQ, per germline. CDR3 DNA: TGCGCCAGCAGCTGGGGGGCCCGGGACTTCCCTTCCTACGAGCAGTACGTC. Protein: CASSWGARDFPSYEQYV.

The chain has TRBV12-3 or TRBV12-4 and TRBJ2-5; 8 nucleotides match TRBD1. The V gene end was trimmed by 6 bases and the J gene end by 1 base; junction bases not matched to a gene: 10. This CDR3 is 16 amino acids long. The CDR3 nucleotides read TGTGCCAGCAGCATACAGACAGGGGCCCTCCAAGAGACCCAGTACTTC. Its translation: CASSIQTGALQETQYF.

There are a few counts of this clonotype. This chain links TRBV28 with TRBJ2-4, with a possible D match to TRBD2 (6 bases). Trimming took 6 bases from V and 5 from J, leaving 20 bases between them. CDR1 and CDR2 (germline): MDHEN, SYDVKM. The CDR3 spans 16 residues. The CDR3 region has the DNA TGTGCCAGCAGCCCTTCCGAGACTAGTAACGAAAACATTCAGTACTTC. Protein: CASSPSETSNENIQYF. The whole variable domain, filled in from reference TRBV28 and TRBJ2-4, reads DVKVTQSSRYLVKRTGEKVFLECVQDMDHENMFWYRQDPGLGLRLIYFSYDVKMKEKGDIPEGYSVSREKKERFSLILESASTNQTSMYLCASSPSETSNENIQYFGAGTRLSVL.

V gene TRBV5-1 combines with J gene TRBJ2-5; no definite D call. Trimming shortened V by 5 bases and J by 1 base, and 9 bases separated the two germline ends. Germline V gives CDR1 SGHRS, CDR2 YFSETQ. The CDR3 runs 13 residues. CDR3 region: CASRGNIQETQYF. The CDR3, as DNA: TGCGCCAGCAGAGGTAACATCCAAGAGACCCAGTACTTC.

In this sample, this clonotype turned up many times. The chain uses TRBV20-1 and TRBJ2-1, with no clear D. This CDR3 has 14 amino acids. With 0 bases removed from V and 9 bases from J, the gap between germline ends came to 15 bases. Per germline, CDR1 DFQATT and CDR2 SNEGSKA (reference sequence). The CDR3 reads CSARDGVLGLEQFF. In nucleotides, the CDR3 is TGCAGTGCTAGAGATGGGGTTCTAGGCCTTGAGCAGTTCTTC.

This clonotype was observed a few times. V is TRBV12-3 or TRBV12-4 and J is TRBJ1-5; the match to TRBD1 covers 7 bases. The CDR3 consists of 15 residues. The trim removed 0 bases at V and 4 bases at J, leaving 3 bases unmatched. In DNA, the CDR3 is TGTGCCAGCAGTTTAGCACAGGGGTTGAATCAGCCCCAGCATTTT. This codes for CASSLAQGLNQPQHF.

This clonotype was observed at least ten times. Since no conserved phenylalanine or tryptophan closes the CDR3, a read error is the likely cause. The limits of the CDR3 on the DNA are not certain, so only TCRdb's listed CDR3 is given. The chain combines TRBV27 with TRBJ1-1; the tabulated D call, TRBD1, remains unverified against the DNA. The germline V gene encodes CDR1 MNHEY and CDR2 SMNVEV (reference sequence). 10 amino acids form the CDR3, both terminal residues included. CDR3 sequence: CASSPLSSCV.